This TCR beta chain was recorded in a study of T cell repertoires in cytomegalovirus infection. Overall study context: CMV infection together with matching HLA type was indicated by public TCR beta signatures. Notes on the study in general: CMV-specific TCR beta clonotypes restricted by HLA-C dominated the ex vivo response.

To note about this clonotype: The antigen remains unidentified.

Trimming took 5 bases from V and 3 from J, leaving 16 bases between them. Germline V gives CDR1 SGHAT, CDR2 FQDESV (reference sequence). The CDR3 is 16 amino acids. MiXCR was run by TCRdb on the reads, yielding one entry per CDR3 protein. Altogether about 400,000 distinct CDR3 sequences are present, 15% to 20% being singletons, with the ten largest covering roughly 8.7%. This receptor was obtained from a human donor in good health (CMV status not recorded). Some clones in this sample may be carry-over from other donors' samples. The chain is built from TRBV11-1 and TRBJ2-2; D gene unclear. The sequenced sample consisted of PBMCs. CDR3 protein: CASSGSIGHYTGELFF. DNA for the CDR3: TGTGCCAGCAGCGGCAGTATAGGGCACTACACCGGGGAGCTGTTTTTT.